The 23 T cell receptor beta chains below come from one sample, sequenced in a study of PD-1 blockade in classical Hodgkin lymphoma. TCRdb's copy holds only in-frame clones and misses some; the assay was immunoSEQ multiplex PCR. The repertoire holds nearly 25,000 clones, with around 86% as singletons. With no exception, relapse followed autologous stem cell transplantation in all patients, and brentuximab vedotin exposure varied. The sample consisted of peripheral blood mononuclear cells (PBMCs), taken before the second cycle of nivolumab. The receptors originated from a human donor with classical Hodgkin lymphoma.

This clone is a singleton in its sample. The chain combines TRBV10-1 with TRBJ2-3; TRBD1 might be the D (6 bases). The CDR3 is made up of 13 amino acids. V dropped 6 bases and J dropped 3 bases, with 10 bases sitting between them. Germline CDR1 is WNHNN and CDR2 is SYGVQD (reference sequence). This CDR3 is CASSYQGTDTQYF. CDR3 DNA sequence: TGCGCCAGCAGCTACCAGGGGACAGATACGCAGTATTTT.

This clone occurred a few times. The J gene is TRBJ1-2, the V gene TRBV15; D unresolved. The CDR3 is 16 residues long. V was clipped by 3 bases and J by 6 bases, with 20 bases between them. Germline lookup yields CDR1 LNHNV and CDR2 YYDKDF (reference sequence). Here the CDR3 DNA reads TGTGCCACCAGCAGGAAGCCCCCCCCGTCCGTAGATGGCTACACCTTC. It is translated as CATSRKPPPSVDGYTF.

The chain combines TRBV6-5 with TRBJ2-1; D remains ambiguous. This CDR3 has 14 amino acids. Trimming shortened V by 2 bases and J by 4 bases, and 9 bases separated the two germline ends. The V gene's germline CDR1 is MNHEY and CDR2 SVGAGI. For the CDR3, the DNA is TGTGCCAGCAGTTACCGTGGGGATTACAATGAGCAGTTCTTC. It specifies CASSYRGDYNEQFF.

The chain carries TRBV7-9 and TRBJ2-3, with D possibly TRBD1 on 5 matching bases. This CDR3 comprises 12 residues. V was shortened by 6 bases and J by 4 bases, with 8 bases between the two germline ends. Germline assignment: CDR1 SEHNR and CDR2 FQNEAQ (reference sequence). The chain's CDR3 is CASSLGADTQYF. In nucleotides, the CDR3 is TGTGCCAGCAGTCTAGGGGCAGATACGCAGTATTTT.

The gene calls are TRBV10-1 and TRBJ2-3, with TRBD2 matching 12 bases. The CDR3 has 16 residues. The ends lost 4 bases at V and 6 bases at J; junction bases unmatched: 8. Germline assignment: CDR1 WNHNN and CDR2 SYGVQD (reference sequence). DNA for the CDR3: TGCGCCAGCAGTGGGGTGACTAGCGGGAGTACCGATACGCAGTATTTT. This sequence encodes CASSGVTSGSTDTQYF.

CDR3 in DNA: TGTGCCAGCGACCTAGCAGGGAATACGCAGTATTTT. As protein: CASDLAGNTQYF. The chain uses TRBV2 and TRBJ2-3, with D perhaps being TRBD1 or TRBD2 (5 bases each). CDR1 and CDR2 (germline): SNHLY, FYNNEI. This CDR3 spans 12 amino acids. Trimming stripped 8 bases from V and 7 bases from J, with 13 bases between. Based on the CDR3 plus reference TRBV2 and TRBJ2-3, the full variable domain is EPEVTQTPSHQVTQMGQEVILRCVPISNHLYFYWYRQILGQKVEFLVSFYNNEISEKSEIFDDQFSVERPDGSNFTLKIRSTKLEDSAMYFCASDLAGNTQYFGPGTRLTVL.

The CDR3 nucleotides are TGTGCCTGGACCGGGGGGAACTATGGCTACACCTTC. It codes for CAWTGGNYGYTF. This rearrangement joins TRBV30 to TRBJ1-2; D might be TRBD1 (5 bases). Germline lookup yields CDR1 GTSNPN and CDR2 SVGIG (reference sequence). V lost 4 bases to trimming and J lost 2 bases, with 8 bases between them. There are 12 residues in the CDR3.

The chain couples TRBV29-1 to TRBJ1-2; D gene unclear. This CDR3 region has 12 residues. The V end was cut by 5 bases, the J end by 8 bases, with 15 bases between. The germline V gene has CDR1 SQVTM and CDR2 ANQGSEA. CDR3 bases: TGCAGCGTTCCCCACCCCAGAATGGGCTACACCTTC. As protein: CSVPHPRMGYTF.

The V gene is TRBV30, the J gene TRBJ2-3, with 9 positions matching TRBD2. V was pared by 7 bases and J by 7 bases, with 6 bases of the junction left unmatched. Looked up from germline, CDR1 is GTSNPN and CDR2 is SVGIG (reference sequence). CDR3 length: 12 residues. In DNA form, the CDR3 reads TGTGCCTCACGCGGGAGGGACCATACGCAGTATTTT. Its translation is CASRGRDHTQYF.

The chain uses TRBV19 and TRBJ2-7; the D gene is possibly TRBD2 (5 bases). V dropped 7 bases and J dropped 0 bases, with 13 bases sitting between them. This CDR3 comprises 14 residues. Germline V gene sequence: CDR1 LNHDA, CDR2 SQIVND (reference sequence). The CDR3 protein is CASKERRSSYEQYF. The CDR3 nucleotides are TGTGCCAGTAAAGAGCGGAGAAGCTCCTACGAGCAGTACTTC.

This clone was detected only a few times. The J gene is TRBJ1-2, the V gene TRBV5-6; D is uncertain. V lost 4 bases and J 2 bases, leaving 3 bases between the germline ends. CDR1 and CDR2 from the germline V gene are SGHDT and YYEEEE. The CDR3 covers 11 residues. CDR3 protein: CASSLNYGYTF. Written as DNA, the CDR3 is TGTGCCAGCAGCCTGAACTATGGCTACACCTTC. Full variable domain (outside the CDR3, taken from reference TRBV5-6 and TRBJ1-2): DAGVTQSPTHLIKTRGQQVTLRCSPKSGHDTVSWYQQALGQGPQFIFQYYEEEERQRGNFPDRFSGHQFPNYSSELNVNALLLGDSALYLCASSLNYGYTFGSGTRLTVV.

The chain has TRBV5-4 and TRBJ1-1; D is unclear. The CDR3 is made up of 13 amino acids. Germline V lookup: CDR1 SGHNT, CDR2 YYREEE (reference sequence). V was cut by 3 bases and J by 3 bases, with 9 bases left in between. CDR3 DNA sequence: TGTGCCAGCAGCTCCAGCCCCGACACTGAAGCTTTCTTT. Translating it yields CASSSSPDTEAFF.

The J gene is TRBJ2-1, the V gene TRBV7-2, with TRBD2 as a possible D gene (6 bases). Germline values: CDR1 SGHTA, CDR2 FQGNSA. CDR3 length: 14 residues. V was pared by 1 base and J by 2 bases, with 6 bases between. The CDR3 spells CASSLGGTYNEQFF. The CDR3 DNA follows: TGTGCCAGCAGCTTAGGCGGGACCTACAATGAGCAGTTCTTC.

Turning to this clone: At one boundary the junction diverges from the germline segment, which might be a read error. The chain uses TRBV5-4 and TRBJ2-6; D tentatively reads TRBD1 or TRBD2 (5 bases each). Germline values: CDR1 SGHNT, CDR2 YYREEE (reference sequence). This CDR3 contains 18 residues. This CDR3 is CASSLEGPRSSGSNVLTF. CDR3 coding DNA: TGTGCCAGCAGCTTAGAGGGGCCCCGGTCGTCTGGGTCCAACGTCCTGACTTTC.

The V call is TRBV6-6, the J call TRBJ1-1, with D uncertain. The CDR3 is made up of 14 amino acids. The germline V gene has CDR1 MNHNY and CDR2 SVGAGI (reference sequence). Trimming cost V 0 bases and J 0 bases, with 5 bases left between them. The CDR3 region has the DNA TGTGCCAGCAGTTACTCGAAGGTGAACACTGAAGCTTTCTTT. Translation gives CASSYSKVNTEAFF.

The gene calls are TRBV7-9 and TRBJ2-1, with 10 bases that match TRBD2. V lost 2 bases, J lost 0 bases, and 7 bases stayed unmatched. CDR1 SEHNR and CDR2 FQNEAQ come from the germline V gene (reference sequence). The CDR3 extends over 18 amino acids. CDR3 amino acids: CASSLWSSGGSSYNEQFF. The CDR3, as DNA: TGTGCCAGCAGCTTATGGTCTAGCGGGGGTAGCTCCTACAATGAGCAGTTCTTC.

The V gene is TRBV5-4, the J gene TRBJ1-1; 7 nucleotides agree with TRBD1. The CDR3 sequence is 14 residues long. The junction had 7 bases not matched to a gene; V was cut back by 0 bases and J by 8 bases. The germline V gene encodes CDR1 SGHNT and CDR2 YYREEE (reference sequence). The CDR3 spells CASSLDRGPSEAFF. Here the CDR3 DNA reads TGTGCCAGCAGCTTGGACAGGGGACCTTCAGAAGCTTTCTTT. The whole variable domain, remainder taken from reference TRBV5-4 and TRBJ1-1, is ETGVTQSPTHLIKTRGQQVTLRCSSQSGHNTVSWYQQALGQGPQFIFQYYREEENGRGNFPPRFSGLQFPNYSSELNVNALELDDSALYLCASSLDRGPSEAFFGQGTRLTVV.

The rearrangement uses TRBV15 and TRBJ2-7; TRBD1 might be the D (5 bases). This CDR3 spans 15 amino acids. The V gene lost 2 bases and the J gene lost 2 bases, with 13 bases spanning the gap. Germline V gene sequence: CDR1 LNHNV, CDR2 YYDKDF (reference sequence). The CDR3 loop reads CATSRTRENAYEQYF. CDR3 coding DNA: TGTGCCACCAGCAGAACCAGGGAAAATGCCTACGAGCAGTACTTC.

The chain joins TRBV27 to TRBJ2-7; D tentatively fits TRBD1 or TRBD2 (5 bases each). CDR3 length: 15 residues. Germline values: CDR1 MNHEY, CDR2 SMNVEV (reference sequence). V was clipped by 5 bases and J by 2 bases, with 16 bases between them. CDR3 nucleotides: TGTGCCAGCAGTCGTCAGAGTCGGGGACCCTACGAGCAGTACTTC. This gives the protein CASSRQSRGPYEQYF.

V usage is TRBV4-1 and J usage is TRBJ2-1; 10 nucleotides agree with TRBD2. The CDR3 has 18 residues. V lost 2 bases to trimming and J lost 8 bases; unmatched junction nucleotides: 15. Germline-derived CDR1 and CDR2 are MGHRA and YSYEKL. Here the CDR3 reads CASSQIGLASGSRDEQFF. CDR3 DNA sequence: TGCGCCAGCAGCCAAATCGGTTTGGCTAGCGGGAGTAGGGATGAGCAGTTCTTC.

This clone was observed a handful of times. J is TRBJ1-5 and V is TRBV5-1; D ambiguous. This CDR3 has 14 amino acids. Trimming removed 0 bases from V and 3 bases from J, with 7 bases in between. CDR1 SGHRS and CDR2 YFSETQ come from the germline V gene. The CDR3 spells CASSLGVSNQPQHF. In nucleotides, the CDR3 is TGCGCCAGCAGCTTGGGGGTATCCAATCAGCCCCAGCATTTT. Full variable domain (rest looked up from reference TRBV5-1 and TRBJ1-5): KAGVTQTPRYLIKTRGQQVTLSCSPISGHRSVSWYQQTPGQGLQFLFEYFSETQRNKGNFPGRFSGRQFSNSRSEMNVSTLELGDSALYLCASSLGVSNQPQHFGDGTRLSIL.

The CDR3 loop reads CAWSGSWSDTQYF. CDR3 nucleotides: TGTGCCTGGAGCGGGTCGTGGTCAGATACGCAGTATTTT. The chain recombines TRBV30 with TRBJ2-3; D is unresolved. Germline CDR1 reads GTSNPN; CDR2 reads SVGIG (reference sequence). This CDR3 has 13 residues. V gave up 3 bases and J gave up 4 bases, with 11 bases separating them. The full variable domain, in which reference TRBV30 and TRBJ2-3 provide the parts outside the CDR3, is SQTIHQWPATLVQPVGSPLSLECTVEGTSNPNLYWYRQAAGRGLQLLFYSVGIGQISSEVPQNLSASRPQDRQFILSSKKLLLSDSGFYLCAWSGSWSDTQYFGPGTRLTVL.

This rearrangement joins TRBV5-1 to TRBJ2-1; 10 bases map to TRBD2. The CDR3 totals 14 residues. The V segment lost 4 bases and the J segment 10 bases; nucleotides outside the gene matches: 8. Germline V gives CDR1 SGHRS, CDR2 YFSETQ. This CDR3 is CASSRTSGKEEQFF. CDR3 in DNA: TGCGCCAGCAGCCGCACTAGCGGGAAGGAAGAGCAGTTCTTC.